This TCR beta chain was obtained from a study of T-cell memory formation after mild COVID-19 (dated by TCRdb to the early 2020s). About the full investigation: TCR sequence clusters from the two donors were found to be largely donor specific. The cohort was made up of two young adult volunteers, one female and one male, who were previously healthy. In a couple of donors, T-cell clones that expanded and contracted after mild COVID-19 were followed by sequencing TCRalpha and TCRbeta repertoires longitudinally.

This clonotype was picked up a small number of times. It lacks a known antigen. Per-base qualities were not stored, and no clone one base away is much larger. The sequencer listed for this sample is Illumina NovaSeq 6000. Using 5'RACE with constant-segment primers, TCRalpha and TCRbeta cDNA libraries were constructed, with sample barcodes and unique molecular identifiers added in the process. RNA was extracted from every sample with Trizol reagent. The libraries were amplified in two PCR steps, and the second step added a second sample barcode and Illumina TruSeq adapters. The libraries were sequenced on an Illumina NovaSeq using 2 x 150 bp paired-end reads. In the original analysis: Reads were demultiplexed and collapsed into UMI-guided consensus sequences with migec v1.2.7. Using mixcr v2.1.11, UMI consensuses were aligned to TRA and TRB V and J templates and then assembled into clonotypes. A clonotype was counted as expanded or contracted only if both edgeR and NoisET called the change significant, with noise models trained on biological replicates. For edgeR calls, the thresholds were a false discovery rate-adjusted p below 0.01 and a log2 fold-change of 1. As an exploratory analysis of dynamics, PCA with hierarchical clustering was applied to max-normalized trajectories of the 1000 most abundant clonotypes. Separately sequenced CD4+ and CD8+ repertoires were used to assign a CD4 or CD8 phenotype to each responding clone. Through fastp at Q25 and MiXCR, TCRdb rebuilt clones from the public reads, retaining in-frame beta chains. Here each entry gathers all rows of one CDR3 protein and keeps the most common genes and DNA. TCRdb's processing, not the authors', yielded these V and J calls. A total of around 510,000 distinct CDR3 sequences appear in this sample, about a fifth of them only once. Around 7.7% of the sample is taken by the ten largest.

The CDR3 holds 12 amino acids from the cysteine to the phenylalanine. The retained sequence is limited to the CDR3, 36 bases, with the frame set at the first base. V is pared back by 5 bases and J by 5 bases, with 6 bases lying between the germline termini. PBMCs were isolated by Ficoll-Paque density gradient centrifugation. What the research found in general, with its limitations: Balanced CD4/CD8 phenotypes were observed for clones contracting from day 15 to 85, whereas a bias towards CD4+ was observed for a second wave of clones expanding from day 15 to 37. SARS-CoV-2 specificity was not confirmed for the second-wave clones peaking on day 37. The study included only a couple of mild cases, and larger cohorts that include severe cases with pre-infection samples were judged to be necessary. Contracting CD4+ clones were located mainly in the CM and EM memory subsets, whereas CD8+ clones were found to be enriched in EMRA. Some responding clones were detected in pre-infection memory, suggesting pre-existing cross-reactive memory T cells joined the SARS-CoV-2 response.

The chain joins TRBV12-3 or TRBV12-4 to TRBJ2-2; the D gene is unclear. Sequencing input: PBMCs or a T cell subset sorted from them (not recorded which). This clonotype was obtained from an adult woman who had mild COVID-19 (a few samples of this study predate the infection). The sample titles of this study are shuffled in the database, so cell type and time point are left out; the donor was told from shared clones. The nucleotide sequence reads TGTGCCAGCAGTGATGAGACCGGGGAGCTGTTTTTT. This translates into CASSDETGELFF.